This TCR beta chain derives from a study of cytomegalovirus exposure and HLA in healthy donors. 13 Jbeta primers and 60 Vbeta primers were used for the PCR. The protocol was immunoSEQ multiplex PCR, while the TCRdb copy is restricted to in-frame clones and leaves out a portion. Of around 100,000 clones in the sample, around 84% were seen once. V was clipped by 3 bases and J by 6 bases; unmatched bases: 4. CDR1 and CDR2 from the germline V gene are SEHNR and FQNEAQ (reference sequence). The CDR3 is 14 residues long. The V and J genes are TRBV7-9 and TRBJ2-3; 9 bases map to TRBD1. The specimen was PBMCs. The TCR was taken from a woman between 40 and 50 years old in good health and CMV-seropositive. This CDR3 reads CASSFGQGIDTQYF. CDR3 coding DNA: TGTGCCAGCAGCTTTGGACAGGGGATCGATACGCAGTATTTT.